These 4 T cell receptor beta chains were sequenced from one sample in a study of memory CD8 T cells in hepatitis C reinfection. Data came from immunoSEQ multiplex PCR; TCRdb stores just in-frame clones and leaves some out. The profile covers 45,000 to 50,000 clones, with 89% appearing a single time and approximately 0.67% taken by the ten largest. Time point: late/post reinfection, 12 to 24 weeks after detection. The sorted cells went straight to TCR sequencing with no prior in vitro expansion. Sequenced material: naive CD8+ T cells sorted from blood. These receptor sequences come from a man younger than 30 with hepatitis C virus infection.

This clone was recorded only once. The chain couples TRBV9 to TRBJ2-1, with 13 nucleotides matching TRBD2. This CDR3 is built from 19 residues. V dropped 3 bases and J dropped 4; count of bases not matched to a gene: 13. Per the germline V gene, CDR1 is SGDLS and CDR2 is YYNGEE. CDR3 sequence: CASSGETSGRKRSYNEQFF. Here the CDR3 DNA reads TGTGCCAGCAGCGGCGAGACTAGCGGGAGGAAAAGATCTTACAATGAGCAGTTCTTC.

The J gene is TRBJ2-3, the V gene TRBV10-2, with D possibly being TRBD1 (6 bases). CDR1 is WSHSY, CDR2 SAAADI, per germline. The CDR3 runs to 17 residues. Trimming stripped 8 bases from V and 5 bases from J, with 26 bases between. The CDR3 DNA is TGCGCCAGCGGACCCCGGACAGTGCCTTCATTTGGAGATACGCAGTATTTT. This translates into CASGPRTVPSFGDTQYF.

This sequence joins TRBV9 and TRBJ2-5; the D gene is possibly TRBD1 (6 bases). CDR3 length: 12 amino acids. CDR1 SGDLS and CDR2 YYNGEE come from the germline V gene. Trimming removed 3 bases at V and 5 bases at J, with 8 bases between. The CDR3 DNA reads as TGTGCCAGCAGCGCCCAGGGGGAGACCCAGTACTTC. It encodes CASSAQGETQYF.

The chain has TRBV11-2 and TRBJ1-1; 9 nucleotides agree with TRBD1. The CDR3 extends over 16 amino acids. The ends lost 6 bases at V and 4 bases at J; junction bases unmatched: 12. Germline V CDR1 and CDR2: SGHAT, FQNNGV. The CDR3 DNA sequence: TGTGCCAGCAGTCGGGCCCCGGGACAGGGAGGCACTGAAGCTTTCTTT. This encodes CASSRAPGQGGTEAFF.